The rows below give T cell receptor beta chains drawn from one sample of a study of blood T cell repertoires in COVID-19. Sequencing was performed with immunoSEQ multiplex PCR; in TCRdb, only in-frame clones are kept and a portion is missing. Of around 100,000 clones detected, approximately 78% appear once; the ten largest clones hold less than 8%. Sequenced material: peripheral blood. All receptors come from a man between 65 and 80 years old with acute or convalescent COVID-19. The CDR3 runs from the conserved cysteine through the conserved F or W. Fields, in order: D gene, clone size, V gene, J gene, CDR3 DNA, CDR3 protein. The D gene is left open where the match is weak. Clone size is given for some rows only: seen once, a few or many times, or a class if the clone is expanded.

d_call: NA; clone_size: NA; v_call: TRBV5-4; j_call: TRBJ2-7; cdr3_nt: TGTGCCAGCAGCTTACAGGGTGGAGAGCGGGAGCAGTACTTC; cdr3_aa: CASSLQGGEREQYF
d_call: NA; clone_size: NA; v_call: TRBV30; j_call: TRBJ1-1; cdr3_nt: TGTGCCTGGAGACTGGGGGCGGGAGCTTTCTTT; cdr3_aa: CAWRLGAGAFF
d_call: NA; clone_size: NA; v_call: TRBV6-1; j_call: TRBJ1-4; cdr3_nt: TGTGCCAGCAGTGTCCCGGCGAGGACAACTAATGAAAAACTGTTTTTT; cdr3_aa: CASSVPARTTNEKLFF
d_call: NA; clone_size: NA; v_call: TRBV9; j_call: TRBJ2-4; cdr3_nt: TGTGCCAGCAGCGTTTCCGGGACACCGCCAAACATTCAGTACTTC; cdr3_aa: CASSVSGTPPNIQYF
d_call: NA; clone_size: NA; v_call: TRBV5-1; j_call: TRBJ1-4; cdr3_nt: TGCGCCAGCAGCTCCACAGGGATTCCTAATGAAAAACTGTTTTTT; cdr3_aa: CASSSTGIPNEKLFF
d_call: NA; clone_size: NA; v_call: TRBV19; j_call: TRBJ1-1; cdr3_nt: TGTGCCAGTAGTACCCCCCCGGGGGGCAGATCGAACACTGAAGCTTTCTTT; cdr3_aa: CASSTPPGGRSNTEAFF
d_call: TRBD2; clone_size: NA; v_call: TRBV28; j_call: TRBJ2-3; cdr3_nt: TGTGCCAGCAGCGATACTAGCGGGGGGGGCACAGATACGCAGTATTTT; cdr3_aa: CASSDTSGGGTDTQYF
d_call: NA; clone_size: NA; v_call: TRBV30; j_call: TRBJ2-1; cdr3_nt: TGTGCCTGGAGCGGTACCCGGGAAGCCTACAATGAGCAGTTCTTC; cdr3_aa: CAWSGTREAYNEQFF
d_call: NA; clone_size: once; v_call: TRBV5-1; j_call: TRBJ2-7; cdr3_nt: TGCGCCAGCGCCGGGACTCCCGAATACGAGCAGTACTTC; cdr3_aa: CASAGTPEYEQYF
d_call: TRBD1; clone_size: NA; v_call: TRBV5-1; j_call: TRBJ2-1; cdr3_nt: TGCGCCAGCAGCTTACAGGGGAGTAGTCGGAATGAGCAGTTCTTC; cdr3_aa: CASSLQGSSRNEQFF
d_call: TRBD2; clone_size: NA; v_call: TRBV9; j_call: TRBJ2-3; cdr3_nt: TGTGCCAGCGGTAGCGGGAGGGCCACAGATACGCAGTATTTT; cdr3_aa: CASGSGRATDTQYF
d_call: NA; clone_size: NA; v_call: TRBV6-5; j_call: TRBJ1-2; cdr3_nt: TGTGCCAGCAGCTCAGGTTTTAGGGGCTACACCTTC; cdr3_aa: CASSSGFRGYTF
d_call: TRBD1; clone_size: NA; v_call: TRBV5-1; j_call: TRBJ2-3; cdr3_nt: TGCGCCAGCAGCTCACAGGGGGCGGGCACAGATACGCAGTATTTT; cdr3_aa: CASSSQGAGTDTQYF
d_call: NA; clone_size: once; v_call: TRBV7-9; j_call: TRBJ1-5; cdr3_nt: TGTGCCAGCAGCTTAGGTGGTAGGCCCCAGCATTTT; cdr3_aa: CASSLGGRPQHF
d_call: NA; clone_size: once; v_call: TRBV19; j_call: TRBJ2-5; cdr3_nt: TGTGCCAGTAGTGCGTCCACAGGGAGAGGAGGAGAGACCCAGTACTTC; cdr3_aa: CASSASTGRGGETQYF
d_call: NA; clone_size: NA; v_call: TRBV7-9; j_call: TRBJ2-2; cdr3_nt: TGTGCCAGCACCTATAGAGGTGGGCTGTTTTTT; cdr3_aa: CASTYRGGLFF
d_call: TRBD1; clone_size: NA; v_call: TRBV6-2/TRBV6-3; j_call: TRBJ2-7; cdr3_nt: TGTGCCAGCAGTTACTCCTCCGGGACAGGGGGCTACGAGCAGTACTTC; cdr3_aa: CASSYSSGTGGYEQYF
d_call: TRBD1; clone_size: NA; v_call: TRBV6-5; j_call: TRBJ1-5; cdr3_nt: TGTGCCAGCAGTTCCCGGACAGGGGCCAGCCCTCAGCCCCAGCATTTT; cdr3_aa: CASSSRTGASPQPQHF
d_call: TRBD2; clone_size: NA; v_call: TRBV5-1; j_call: TRBJ2-1; cdr3_nt: TGCGCCAGCAGCCCGTCAGCCAGCGGGAAGCGGTATGAGCAGTTCTTC; cdr3_aa: CASSPSASGKRYEQFF
d_call: NA; clone_size: NA; v_call: TRBV30; j_call: TRBJ1-1; cdr3_nt: TGTGCCTGGAGGGGGGAGGGGACCACTGAAGCTTTCTTT; cdr3_aa: CAWRGEGTTEAFF
d_call: NA; clone_size: NA; v_call: TRBV5-6; j_call: TRBJ1-2; cdr3_nt: TGTGCCAGCAGCGTCACCGGGACAACTAACTATGGCTACACCTTC; cdr3_aa: CASSVTGTTNYGYTF
d_call: TRBD2; clone_size: NA; v_call: TRBV5-1; j_call: TRBJ2-7; cdr3_nt: TGCGCCAGCGAGCCAGCTCAGGGTCGGGGGGGCCACGAGCAGTACTTC; cdr3_aa: CASEPAQGRGGHEQYF
d_call: TRBD1; clone_size: NA; v_call: TRBV5-1; j_call: TRBJ1-4; cdr3_nt: TGCGCCAGCAGTATAACAGGGGGAGAAAAACTGTTTTTT; cdr3_aa: CASSITGGEKLFF
d_call: TRBD1; clone_size: NA; v_call: TRBV5-1; j_call: TRBJ2-1; cdr3_nt: TGCGCCAGCAGCTTTGCCGGGACAGGGGGAAGTGAGCAGTTCTTC; cdr3_aa: CASSFAGTGGSEQFF
d_call: NA; clone_size: NA; v_call: TRBV5-1; j_call: TRBJ1-1; cdr3_nt: TGCGCCAGCAGCTTGGACGGGGGCACTGAAGCTTTCTTT; cdr3_aa: CASSLDGGTEAFF
d_call: TRBD1; clone_size: NA; v_call: TRBV24-1; j_call: TRBJ1-5; cdr3_nt: TGTGCCACCTGCAGGGGGGACAATCAGCCCCAGCATTTT; cdr3_aa: CATCRGDNQPQHF
d_call: TRBD2; clone_size: few; v_call: TRBV14; j_call: TRBJ2-1; cdr3_nt: TGTGCCAGCAGCCTCAGACTAGCATTCTCCTACAATGAGCAGTTCTTC; cdr3_aa: CASSLRLAFSYNEQFF
d_call: NA; clone_size: NA; v_call: TRBV24-1; j_call: TRBJ2-6; cdr3_nt: TGTGCCACCGAACAGCCCGGGGCCAACGTCCTGACTTTC; cdr3_aa: CATEQPGANVLTF
d_call: NA; clone_size: few; v_call: TRBV11-2; j_call: TRBJ1-2; cdr3_nt: TGTGCCAGCAGGGGTCTGCGGGCCTTAGCTAACTATGGCTACACCTTC; cdr3_aa: CASRGLRALANYGYTF
d_call: NA; clone_size: NA; v_call: TRBV27; j_call: TRBJ2-7; cdr3_nt: TGTGCCAGCAGTTCTTACCTCTCCGGGGGAAGCGAGCAGTACTTC; cdr3_aa: CASSSYLSGGSEQYF
d_call: NA; clone_size: NA; v_call: TRBV6-5; j_call: TRBJ1-6; cdr3_nt: TGTGCCAGCAGCTCATTGACAAGTTCACCCCTCCACTTT; cdr3_aa: CASSSLTSSPLHF
d_call: TRBD1; clone_size: NA; v_call: TRBV10-3; j_call: TRBJ1-2; cdr3_nt: TGTGCCATAGCGAACCTAAAGACAGGGACCAACTATGGCTACACCTTC; cdr3_aa: CAIANLKTGTNYGYTF
d_call: NA; clone_size: NA; v_call: TRBV10-1; j_call: TRBJ2-7; cdr3_nt: TGCGCCAGCAGTGATCCAGGATCCTACGAGCAGTACTTC; cdr3_aa: CASSDPGSYEQYF
d_call: NA; clone_size: NA; v_call: TRBV5-1; j_call: TRBJ2-1; cdr3_nt: TGCGCCAGCAGCTTGGGCGCGGAGGGTGAGCAGTTCTTC; cdr3_aa: CASSLGAEGEQFF
d_call: TRBD1; clone_size: NA; v_call: TRBV5-1; j_call: TRBJ2-2; cdr3_nt: TGCGCCAGCAGCAACAGGGGGTCGAACACCGGGGAGCTGTTTTTT; cdr3_aa: CASSNRGSNTGELFF